This T cell receptor beta chain was sequenced in a study of blood T cells in healthy people across ages. Looking at the study overall: Template switching recovered approximately one barcoded beta molecule for every two T cells.

Combining a sample-barcoded 5' primer with a J-beta primer mix, a second PCR ran for roughly 7 to 11 cycles. TCRdb processed the 5' RACE reads anew with MiXCR; each CDR3 protein has one entry. Of roughly 2 million distinct CDR3 sequences in the sample, about 50% were seen once. This clonotype was seen only a few times. The sequence was collected from a woman aged 40 to 55 in good health. Sample: blood.

For the CDR3, the DNA is TGTGCCAGCAGCTCTAGCGGCGCAGGGAACTATGGCTACACCTTC. It translates to CASSSSGAGNYGYTF. V is TRBV7-2 and J is TRBJ1-2; a weak D match, TRBD1 (5 bases). Trimming removed 4 bases from V and 2 bases from J, with 14 bases in between. The CDR3 runs to 15 residues. Germline values: CDR1 SGHTA, CDR2 FQGNSA.